The next 9 T cell receptor beta chains were all read from a single sample in a study of cytomegalovirus exposure and HLA in healthy donors (dated 2017 in TCRdb). The library was built by means of the immunoSEQ multiplex PCR assay. The multiplex PCR relied on a mix of 60 forward primers for TCR Vbeta segments and 13 reverse primers for TCR Jbeta segments. Drawn from immuneACCESS, this table holds only the in-frame rearrangements with V and J called that TCRdb kept. Clones are partly lost; checked studies trace under half to an unresolved V gene and leave the rest unexplained. Here the sample has about 150,000 clones; 80% occur a single time. Roughly 5.9% of the sample rests with the top ten. The sequencing sample was made of PBMCs. The receptors stem from a woman in her thirties or forties in good health and CMV-seropositive.

Points on this clone: Other DNA sequences from this sample encode an identical CDR3 as well. The chain has TRBV5-6 and TRBJ2-7; maybe TRBD2 (6 bases). Looked up from germline, CDR1 is SGHDT and CDR2 is YYEEEE. Between the trimmed V and J ends, which lost 5 bases and 4 bases, there was a span of 10 bases. The CDR3 has 12 amino acids. CDR3 nucleotide sequence: TGTGCCAGCAGTCCGGGACTGTACGAGCAGTACTTC. Its protein product is CASSPGLYEQYF.

The rearrangement uses TRBV5-1 and TRBJ1-2; 7 bases map to TRBD1. V was clipped by 1 base and J by 0 bases; unmatched bases: 3. CDR1 SGHRS and CDR2 YFSETQ come from the germline V gene. The CDR3 totals 15 residues. The CDR3, as DNA: TGCGCCAGCAGCTTGCAGGGGGGAACTAACTATGGCTACACCTTC. Residues: CASSLQGGTNYGYTF.

The gene calls are TRBV27 and TRBJ2-2; no clear D gene. The germline CDR1 and CDR2 sequences are MNHEY and SMNVEV (reference sequence). V was cut by 3 bases and J by 0 bases, with 17 bases left in between. This CDR3 comprises 18 residues. This chain's CDR3 is CASSLSPLQSTNTGELFF. The CDR3 DNA reads TGTGCCAGCAGTTTGAGCCCCTTGCAAAGCACGAACACCGGGGAGCTGTTTTTT.

The rearrangement joins TRBV10-1 to TRBJ2-7; D is unclear. The ends were cut back, 2 bases at V and 7 bases at J, with 12 bases in the middle. CDR1 and CDR2 from the germline V gene are WNHNN and SYGVQD (reference sequence). The CDR3 runs to 13 residues. The CDR3 reads CASSETAVREQYF. The CDR3 nucleotides are TGCGCCAGCAGTGAGACGGCAGTCAGGGAGCAGTACTTC.

This chain links TRBV5-1 with TRBJ1-1; unclear D gene. Trimming took off 0 bases at V and 7 bases at J, with 19 bases between the two ends. The CDR3 consists of 16 residues. Germline V gene lookup returns CDR1 SGHRS and CDR2 YFSETQ. The DNA for the CDR3 is TGCGCCAGCAGCTTGGAACCGGCCATCCCCCGCGGTGAAGCTTTCTTT. Protein product: CASSLEPAIPRGEAFF. The full variable domain, completed using reference TRBV5-1 and TRBJ1-1, is KAGVTQTPRYLIKTRGQQVTLSCSPISGHRSVSWYQQTPGQGLQFLFEYFSETQRNKGNFPGRFSGRQFSNSRSEMNVSTLELGDSALYLCASSLEPAIPRGEAFFGQGTRLTVV.

This clone turned up a few times. The gene calls are TRBV6-6 and TRBJ2-6; D ambiguous. V lost 5 bases to trimming and J lost 0 bases, with 8 bases between them. Per germline, CDR1 MNHNY and CDR2 SVGAGI (reference sequence). The CDR3 consists of 15 residues. CDR3 DNA sequence: TGTGCCAGCAGTGCGTTTCTCTCTGGGGCCAACGTCCTGACTTTC. It codes for CASSAFLSGANVLTF.

The chain links TRBV10-3 to TRBJ2-1; 10 bases are shared with TRBD2. CDR3 size: 15 residues. Germline V gene sequence: CDR1 ENHRY, CDR2 SYGVKD. J gave up 6 bases and V 7 bases, and 9 bases lay outside the gene matches. In DNA, the CDR3 is TGTGCCATCACCCCCTCTAGCGGGAGCCCCAATGAGCAGTTCTTC. It codes for CAITPSSGSPNEQFF.

The chain's CDR3 is CASSGGLAGRTDTQYF. CDR3 nucleotide sequence: TGCGCCAGCAGTGGGGGACTAGCGGGACGCACAGATACGCAGTATTTT. The V gene is TRBV10-1, the J gene TRBJ2-3; 13 bases align to TRBD2. The J segment lost 1 base and the V segment lost 4 bases, leaving 2 bases of the junction unmatched. From germline, CDR1 is WNHNN and CDR2 SYGVQD (reference sequence). The CDR3 totals 16 residues.

V is TRBV7-3 and J is TRBJ2-5, with TRBD2 matching 14 bases. V lost 2 bases to trimming and J lost 1 base; unmatched junction nucleotides: 3. The V gene's germline CDR1 is SGHTA and CDR2 FQGTGA. This CDR3 region has 17 residues. CDR3 region: CASSLATSGRAQETQYF. The CDR3 DNA reads TGTGCCAGCAGCTTAGCGACTAGCGGGAGGGCCCAAGAGACCCAGTACTTC.